Each of the 5 T cell receptor beta chains below was sequenced from the same sample in a study of T cell responses to AZD1222 COVID-19 vaccine. TCRdb's copy holds only in-frame clones and misses some; the assay was immunoSEQ multiplex PCR. The sample consists of about 130,000 clones, approximately 93% of them appearing once. Specimen: peripheral blood, collected on day 0 of AZD1222 vaccination. These receptors were obtained from an adult in good health.

This rearrangement joins TRBV27 to TRBJ2-7; D gene uncertain. Germline CDR1 reads MNHEY; CDR2 reads SMNVEV (reference sequence). V lost 4 bases and J 4 bases, leaving 14 bases between the germline ends. This CDR3 contains 14 residues. CDR3 in amino acids: CASSSAYRRYEQYF. The CDR3 region has the DNA TGTGCCAGCAGTTCAGCCTACCGACGATACGAGCAGTACTTC.

The rearrangement links TRBV4-2 to TRBJ1-4; tentative D call: TRBD1 (5 bases). Germline CDR1 LGHNA, CDR2 YNFKEQ. CDR3 size: 17 residues. Trimming removed 0 bases at V and 0 bases at J, with 11 bases between. In nucleotides, the CDR3 is TGTGCCAGCAGCCAAGAGGGCCAGGGTGCAACTAATGAAAAACTGTTTTTT. Its protein is CASSQEGQGATNEKLFF.

This chain connects TRBV6-1 to TRBJ2-3, with D maybe TRBD1 (5 bases). The CDR3 length is 17 residues. In germline, CDR1 is MNHNS, CDR2 SASEGT. V was pared by 2 bases and J by 1 base, with 16 bases between. The chain's CDR3 is CASSEIRQLGRTDTQYF. The CDR3 DNA reads TGTGCCAGCAGTGAAATTAGACAGCTTGGACGCACAGATACGCAGTATTTT.

The sample holds one count of this clone. The chain employs TRBV5-8 and TRBJ2-3; a weak D match, TRBD2 (7 bases). The CDR3 spans 17 residues. The ends were cut back, 2 bases at V and 2 bases at J, with 18 bases in the middle. The germline V gene encodes CDR1 SGHTS and CDR2 YDEGEE. CDR3 loop: CASSFSRGRIITDTQYF. The CDR3 DNA reads TGTGCCAGCAGCTTTTCGCGGGGGCGGATAATCACAGATACGCAGTATTTT.

Only one count was recorded for this clone. This CDR3 reads CAWEGGNTEAFF. The CDR3 bases are TGTGCCTGGGAGGGGGGGAACACTGAAGCTTTCTTT. The chain links TRBV30 to TRBJ1-1, with a possible D match to TRBD1 (6 bases). This CDR3 region has 12 residues. V was trimmed by 5 bases and J by 1 base, leaving 8 bases between them. The V gene's germline CDR1 is GTSNPN and CDR2 SVGIG (reference sequence).